Listed below are T cell receptor beta chains from one sample, sequenced in a study of Tregs in tolerant kidney transplant recipients. The repertoire was sequenced with immunoSEQ multiplex PCR; TCRdb's copy has only in-frame clones and lacks some. This table has about 100,000 clones, 90% to 95% appearing once. Sequencing was performed on CD4+ T cells from blood, taken before the transplant. The receptors here all came from a human donor who received a combined kidney and bone marrow transplant. The CDR3 runs from the conserved cysteine through the conserved F or W. The D gene is left open where the match is weak. Expanded clones are given a class, and other clones once, few, many or no size at all.

d_call,v_call,clone_size,j_call,cdr3_nt,cdr3_aa
-,TRBV15,-,TRBJ1-6,TGTGCCACCAGCAGAGATACAGACAATAATTCACCCCTCCACTTT,CATSRDTDNNSPLHF
TRBD2,TRBV11-2,-,TRBJ2-3,TGTGCCAGCAGCTTAGGACTAGCGGGGGGTATAGATACGCAGTATTTT,CASSLGLAGGIDTQYF
TRBD2,TRBV5-4,-,TRBJ2-3,TGTGCCAGCAGGAGGACTAGCGAGTTCACAGATACGCAGTATTTT,CASRRTSEFTDTQYF
-,TRBV9,-,TRBJ1-3,TGTGCCAGCAGCCGGGAGTTTGGAAACACCATATATTTT,CASSREFGNTIYF
-,TRBV29-1,-,TRBJ1-4,TGCAGCGCCCCAGCGGGCCAGGGTCTTTTT,CSAPAGQGLF
-,TRBV2,-,TRBJ2-7,TGTGCCAGCAGTGAAGCGATGGCAGGAAGGGAGCAGTACTTC,CASSEAMAGREQYF
-,TRBV30,-,TRBJ2-3,TGTGCCTGGGAAGGAGCTCGTAGGCAGTATTTT,CAWEGARRQYF
-,TRBV5-6,-,TRBJ1-4,TGTGCCAGCAGCTCCCTCGGGGATGAACCTAATGAAAAACTGTTTTTT,CASSSLGDEPNEKLFF
-,TRBV11-2,-,TRBJ2-4,TGTGCCAGCAGCTTAGCCATAGCCAAAAACATTCAGTACTTC,CASSLAIAKNIQYF
-,TRBV4-2,-,TRBJ1-2,TGTGCCAGCAGCCAACCTCCCCGCGATTCTAACTATGGCTACACCTTC,CASSQPPRDSNYGYTF
-,TRBV6-7,-,TRBJ1-2,TGTGCCAGCAGTGGGACTTGGGGGGATTATGGCTACACCTTC,CASSGTWGDYGYTF
-,TRBV28,-,TRBJ2-3,TGTGCCAGCATCCGGGGTGAGGGCACAGATACGCAGTATTTT,CASIRGEGTDTQYF
-,TRBV6-6,once,TRBJ1-2,TGTGCCAGCAGCCCGTCCTATGGCTACACCTTC,CASSPSYGYTF
-,TRBV7-3,-,TRBJ2-3,TGTGCCAGCAGCCCAGGGGCCAACACAGATACGCAGTATTTT,CASSPGANTDTQYF
-,TRBV11-3,-,TRBJ2-7,TGTGCCAGCAGCGCGGGACCGACCTACGAGCAGTACTTC,CASSAGPTYEQYF
-,TRBV9,-,TRBJ1-2,TGTGCCAGCAGCAGCGGTTCAGTGTCTTATGGCTACACCTTC,CASSSGSVSYGYTF
-,TRBV7-9,-,TRBJ1-1,TGTGCCAGCAGCTTAAGACAGGTGAACACTGAAGCTTTCTTT,CASSLRQVNTEAFF
-,TRBV7-9,-,TRBJ2-7,TGTGCCAGCAGCTCTTGGAGCTTCTCCTACGAGCAGTACTTC,CASSSWSFSYEQYF
TRBD1,TRBV29-1,-,TRBJ1-5,TGCAGCGTGGCCGGGACAGCCCCAAATCAGCCCCAGCATTTT,CSVAGTAPNQPQHF
-,TRBV9,-,TRBJ1-2,TGTGCCAGCAGCGTAGCGGGGGTGTCCTATGGCTACACCTTC,CASSVAGVSYGYTF
-,TRBV5-5,few,TRBJ2-7,TGTGCCAGCAGCTTACTCCACGAGCAGTACTTC,CASSLLHEQYF
TRBD1,TRBV11-2,-,TRBJ1-2,TGTGCCAGCAGCTTAGTTCGGGGACAGAGGGATTATGGCTACACCTTC,CASSLVRGQRDYGYTF
TRBD2,TRBV27,-,TRBJ2-1,TGTGCCAGCAGTTTGCCGATGAGACTAGCGGGAGATTACAATGAGCAGTTCTTC,CASSLPMRLAGDYNEQFF
-,TRBV4-3,-,TRBJ1-2,TGCGCCAGCAGCCAGGGGGCCAGCCTCTATGGCTACACCTTC,CASSQGASLYGYTF
-,TRBV7-9,-,TRBJ2-1,TGTGCCAGCTCCCGGGCCGCGGAGGGTAATGAGCAGTTCTTC,CASSRAAEGNEQFF
TRBD2,TRBV4-3,-,TRBJ2-1,TGCGCCAGCAGCCAAGTCGGGACTAGCGGGGGGGATGAGCAGTTCTTC,CASSQVGTSGGDEQFF
TRBD1,TRBV5-1,-,TRBJ2-3,TGCGCCAGCAGCTTGGTCAGGGGGACAGATACGCAGTATTTT,CASSLVRGTDTQYF
TRBD2,TRBV30,-,TRBJ2-7,TGTGCCTGGAGTGTACGTCTAGCGGGATGGGCTGGTGAGCAGTACTTC,CAWSVRLAGWAGEQYF
-,TRBV18,-,TRBJ1-6,TGTGCCAGCTCCCCGGGGGGGGCGGATTCACCCCTCCACTTT,CASSPGGADSPLHF
TRBD1,TRBV7-9,-,TRBJ2-5,TGTGCCAGCAGCTTTAACAGGGGAGAGACCCAGTACTTC,CASSFNRGETQYF
-,TRBV5-6,-,TRBJ2-5,TGTGCCAGCAGCCCCTATTCCATTGAAGAAGAGACCCAGTACTTC,CASSPYSIEEETQYF
-,TRBV19,-,TRBJ2-1,TGTGCTAAGACACAGGGTGAGACCTACAATGAGCAGTTCTTC,CAKTQGETYNEQFF
-,TRBV7-2,-,TRBJ2-3,TGTGCCAGCAGCTTATATCCAAGTGGGAGTGGAACAGATACGCAGTATTTT,CASSLYPSGSGTDTQYF
-,TRBV30,-,TRBJ1-1,TGTGCCTGGAGTGTTGGGCTGGGCACCGCTGAAGCTTTCTTT,CAWSVGLGTAEAFF
-,TRBV7-7,-,TRBJ2-2,TGTGCCAGCAGCTCCACTAGGACCGGGGAGCTGTTTTTT,CASSSTRTGELFF
-,TRBV18,-,TRBJ2-7,TGTGCCAGCTCCCAACTCCGATTGGACGAGCAGTACTTC,CASSQLRLDEQYF
-,TRBV21-1,-,TRBJ2-2,TGTGCCAGCAGCAAGGCTAGCGGGAGGGCCCTCATCGGGGAGCTGTTTTTT,CASSKASGRALIGELFF
-,TRBV5-1,-,TRBJ2-6,TGCGCCAGCAGCTTGGTAGGTGCGGTCCTCTCTGGGGCCAACGTCCTGACTTTC,CASSLVGAVLSGANVLTF
TRBD1,TRBV7-9,-,TRBJ2-7,TGTGCCAGCAGCTTAGAGTTGGTAACAGGGGGCTACGAGCAGTACTTC,CASSLELVTGGYEQYF
TRBD1,TRBV6-6,few,TRBJ2-2,TGTGCCAGCAGTTACTACCAGGGGGCGGGCACCGGGGAGCTGTTTTTT,CASSYYQGAGTGELFF
-,TRBV19,-,TRBJ2-7,TGTGCCAGTAGAGGAGGAGGGCCCGACGAGCAGTACTTC,CASRGGGPDEQYF
TRBD2,TRBV11-3,-,TRBJ2-1,TGTGCCAGCAGCTTAGTAACTAGCGGGAACAATGAGCAGTTCTTC,CASSLVTSGNNEQFF
-,TRBV29-1,-,TRBJ1-2,TGCAGCGTTGGAGCAGCGGCTAACTATGGCTACACCTTC,CSVGAAANYGYTF
TRBD1,TRBV7-9,few,TRBJ1-1,TGTGCCAGCAGCTTAAAGCAGGGGGTCAATACTGAAGCTTTCTTT,CASSLKQGVNTEAFF
TRBD2,TRBV19,-,TRBJ2-7,TGTGCCAGTAGTAGAACTAGCGGGGAACGGCAGTACTTC,CASSRTSGERQYF
TRBD1,TRBV7-9,once,TRBJ1-2,TGTGCCAGCAGCCGACAGGGGATCACGGAAGGCTACACCTTC,CASSRQGITEGYTF
-,TRBV5-4,-,TRBJ1-1,TGTGCCAGCAGCTTGGGCCTCGGACAGACTGAAGCTTTCTTT,CASSLGLGQTEAFF
TRBD2,TRBV4-1,-,TRBJ2-1,TGCGCCAGCAGCCAACGTCTAGCGGGGGGGCTCTCGTTCTTC,CASSQRLAGGLSFF
TRBD1,TRBV7-8,-,TRBJ2-3,TGTGCCAGCAGCTTAGTCTCCGGGACAGGGATTAGGGATACGCAGTATTTT,CASSLVSGTGIRDTQYF
TRBD2,TRBV14,-,TRBJ2-3,TGTGCCAGCAGCCGTAGGACTAGTCGCCCCAGCACAGCAGATACGCAGTATTTT,CASSRRTSRPSTADTQYF
TRBD2,TRBV11-3,-,TRBJ2-7,TGTGCCAGCAGCACCGGGACTAGCGGTTCCTACGAGCAGTACTTC,CASSTGTSGSYEQYF
TRBD1,TRBV19,once,TRBJ1-1,TGTGCCAGTAGCCGGGACAGGGGGCTCGGCACTGAAGCTTTCTTT,CASSRDRGLGTEAFF
TRBD1,TRBV27,-,TRBJ2-7,TGTGCCAGCAGGGGGACAGGGGGGGGCTCCTACGAGCAGTACTTC,CASRGTGGGSYEQYF
TRBD2,TRBV4-3,-,TRBJ2-3,TGCGCCAGCAGCCAAGAGGCGGGAGGCACAGATACGCAGTATTTT,CASSQEAGGTDTQYF
TRBD1,TRBV7-3,-,TRBJ1-6,TGTGCCAGCAGCTTACGGACAGGGAATAATTCACCCCTCCACTTT,CASSLRTGNNSPLHF
-,TRBV28,-,TRBJ1-2,TGTGCCAGCAGTTTATTCGTCGGGCGGGGATATGGCTACACCTTC,CASSLFVGRGYGYTF
TRBD1,TRBV25-1,-,TRBJ2-7,TGTGCCCGCTATATACAGGGACAGGGGGCCTACGAGCAGTACTTC,CARYIQGQGAYEQYF
-,TRBV19,-,TRBJ1-1,TGTGCCAGTAGTACGTCGGGTTGGGCTGAAGCTTTCTTT,CASSTSGWAEAFF